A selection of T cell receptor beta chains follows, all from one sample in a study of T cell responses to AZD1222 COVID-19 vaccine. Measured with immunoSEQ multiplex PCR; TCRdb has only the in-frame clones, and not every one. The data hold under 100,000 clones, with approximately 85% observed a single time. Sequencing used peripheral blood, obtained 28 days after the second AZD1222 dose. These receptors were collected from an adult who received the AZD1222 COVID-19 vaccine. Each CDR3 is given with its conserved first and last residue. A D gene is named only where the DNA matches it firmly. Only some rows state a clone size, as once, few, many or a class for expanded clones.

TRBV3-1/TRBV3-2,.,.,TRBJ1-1,CASSPRQAATEAFF,TGTGCCAGCAGCCCGAGACAGGCGGCCACTGAAGCTTTCTTT
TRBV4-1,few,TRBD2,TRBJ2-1,CASTHPAGALNEQFF,TGCGCCAGCACCCATCCAGCGGGAGCCCTCAATGAGCAGTTCTTC
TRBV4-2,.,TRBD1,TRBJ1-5,CASSQTGQGHQPQHF,TGTGCCAGCAGCCAAACCGGACAGGGCCATCAGCCCCAGCATTTT
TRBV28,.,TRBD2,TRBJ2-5,CASSRTSGSGQETQYF,TGTGCCAGCAGCCGGACTAGCGGGAGTGGGCAAGAGACCCAGTACTTC
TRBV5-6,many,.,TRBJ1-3,CASSRSPISGNTIYF,TGTGCCAGCAGTAGGAGTCCAATCTCTGGAAACACCATATATTTT
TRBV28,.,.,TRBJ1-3,CASTFGGNNGNTIYF,TGTGCCAGCACCTTCGGGGGTAATAATGGAAACACCATATATTTT
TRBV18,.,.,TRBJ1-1,CASSPPGPRNTEAFF,TGTGCCAGCTCACCTCCAGGACCGAGGAACACTGAAGCTTTCTTT
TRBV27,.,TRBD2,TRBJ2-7,CASSFLSGSLNEQYF,TGTGCCAGCAGTTTCCTTAGCGGGAGTCTCAACGAGCAGTACTTC
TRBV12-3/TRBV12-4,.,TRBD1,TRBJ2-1,CASRTGAGEQFF,TGTGCCAGCAGGACAGGGGCCGGTGAGCAGTTCTTC
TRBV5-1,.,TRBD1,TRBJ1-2,CASSSRQGGYGYTF,TGCGCCAGCAGCTCTCGACAGGGGGGATATGGCTACACCTTC
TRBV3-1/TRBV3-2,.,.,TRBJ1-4,CASSQDRTGSEGKLFF,TGTGCCAGCAGCCAAGATCGAACAGGGTCAGAGGGAAAACTGTTTTTT
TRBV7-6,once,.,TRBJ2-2,CASSPTGELFF,TGTGCCAGCAGCCCGACCGGGGAGCTGTTTTTT
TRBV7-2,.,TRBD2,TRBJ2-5,CASSFRVAGLQTQYF,TGTGCCAGCAGCTTCCGAGTAGCGGGCCTCCAGACCCAGTACTTC
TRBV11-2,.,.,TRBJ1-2,CASSLGGGYGYTF,TGTGCCAGCAGCTTGGGAGGGGGCTATGGCTACACCTTC
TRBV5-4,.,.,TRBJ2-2,CASSLWGAGELFF,TGTGCCAGCAGCTTATGGGGGGCCGGGGAGCTGTTTTTT
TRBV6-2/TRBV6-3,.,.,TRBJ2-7,CASSSPRWDTYEQYF,TGTGCCAGCAGTTCGCCACGCTGGGACACCTACGAGCAGTACTTC
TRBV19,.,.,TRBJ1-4,CASSIYTGEKLFF,TGTGCCAGTAGTATATATACCGGTGAAAAACTGTTTTTT
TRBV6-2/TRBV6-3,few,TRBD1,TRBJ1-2,CASSLPGTGHDGYTF,TGTGCCAGCAGCCTACCGGGGACAGGGCACGATGGCTACACCTTC
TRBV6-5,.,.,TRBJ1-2,CASSSSGFYHGYTF,TGTGCCAGCAGCTCTTCAGGGTTCTATCATGGCTACACCTTC
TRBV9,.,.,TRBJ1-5,CASSVDGGSSNQPQHF,TGTGCCAGCAGCGTTGACGGGGGCTCTAGCAATCAGCCCCAGCATTTT
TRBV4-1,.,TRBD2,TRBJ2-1,CASSQDPPGGLKINEQFF,TGCGCCAGCAGCCAGGATCCTCCGGGGGGGCTAAAGATCAATGAGCAGTTCTTC
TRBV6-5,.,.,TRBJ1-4,CASSPSLTGKLFF,TGTGCCAGCAGCCCCTCCCTAACGGGAAAACTGTTTTTT
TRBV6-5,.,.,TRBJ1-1,CASSSGGMGGTEAFF,TGTGCCAGCAGCTCCGGGGGGATGGGTGGCACTGAAGCTTTCTTT
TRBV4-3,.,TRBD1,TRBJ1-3,CASSQDQGVGGNTIYF,TGCGCCAGCAGCCAAGACCAGGGGGTAGGAGGAAACACCATATATTTT
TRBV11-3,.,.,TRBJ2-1,CASSLVGGHVYNEQFF,TGTGCCAGCAGCTTGGTTGGGGGGCACGTCTACAATGAGCAGTTCTTC
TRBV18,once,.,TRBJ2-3,CASSRGTEADTQYF,TGTGCCAGCTCACGCGGGACAGAGGCAGATACGCAGTATTTT
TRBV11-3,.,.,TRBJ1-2,CASSPTVDNYGYTF,TGTGCCAGCAGCCCCACGGTCGATAACTATGGCTACACCTTC
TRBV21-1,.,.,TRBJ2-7,CASSKRPPQSSYEQYF,TGTGCCAGCAGCAAACGCCCCCCACAGAGCTCCTACGAGCAGTACTTC
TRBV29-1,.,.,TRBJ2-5,CSVTSPNRQETQYF,TGCAGCGTTACATCTCCAAACAGACAAGAGACCCAGTACTTC
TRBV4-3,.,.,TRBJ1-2,CASSQGPIGDYGYTF,TGCGCCAGCAGCCAAGGACCGATCGGAGACTATGGCTACACCTTC
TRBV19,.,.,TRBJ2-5,CATSLGVGETQYF,TGTGCCACCTCTCTCGGCGTGGGAGAGACCCAGTACTTC
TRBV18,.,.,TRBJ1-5,CASSPGQPNQPQHF,TGTGCCAGCTCACCGGGGCAACCGAATCAGCCCCAGCATTTT
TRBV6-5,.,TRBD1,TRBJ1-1,CASKSGGMNTEAFF,TGTGCCAGCAAATCAGGGGGGATGAACACTGAAGCTTTCTTT
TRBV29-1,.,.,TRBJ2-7,CSVGTGGTGSYEQYF,TGCAGCGTTGGGACTGGGGGTACAGGGTCCTACGAGCAGTACTTC
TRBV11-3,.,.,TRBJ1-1,CASSPWEGQNTEAFF,TGTGCCAGCAGCCCCTGGGAAGGACAGAACACTGAAGCTTTCTTT
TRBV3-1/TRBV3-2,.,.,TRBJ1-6,CASSQEPSPLHF,TGTGCCAGCAGCCAAGAGCCATCACCCCTCCACTTT
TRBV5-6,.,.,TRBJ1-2,CASSLGRAPYGYTF,TGTGCCAGCAGCTTGGGACGGGCCCCCTATGGCTACACCTTC
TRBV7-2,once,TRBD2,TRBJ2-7,CASSFTGTTPGEQYF,TGTGCCAGCAGCTTCACCGGGACTACCCCGGGCGAGCAGTACTTC
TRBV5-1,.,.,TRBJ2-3,CASSLGGRSTDTQYF,TGCGCCAGCAGCTTGGGGGGACGGAGCACAGATACGCAGTATTTT
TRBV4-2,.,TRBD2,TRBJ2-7,CASSQGAGALGEQYF,TGTGCCAGCAGCCAAGGGGCGGGAGCCCTTGGCGAGCAGTACTTC
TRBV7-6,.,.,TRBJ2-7,CASSLDTGFTYEQYF,TGTGCCAGCAGCTTAGATACAGGATTCACCTACGAGCAGTACTTC
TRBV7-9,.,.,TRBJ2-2,CASSGRVGNTGELFF,TGTGCCAGCAGCGGCAGGGTAGGGAACACCGGGGAGCTGTTTTTT
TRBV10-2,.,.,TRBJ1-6,CASSEAVRAGVSSPLHF,TGCGCCAGCAGTGAGGCAGTCAGGGCGGGTGTGTCTTCACCCCTCCACTTT
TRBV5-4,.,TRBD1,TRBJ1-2,CASSTTGAYGYTF,TGTGCCAGCAGCACGACAGGGGCCTATGGCTACACCTTC
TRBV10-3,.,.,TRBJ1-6,CAISESTSPLHF,TGTGCCATCAGTGAGTCGACCTCACCCCTCCACTTT
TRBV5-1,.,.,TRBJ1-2,CASSFEGVSYGYTF,TGCGCCAGCAGCTTTGAGGGAGTAAGCTATGGCTACACCTTC
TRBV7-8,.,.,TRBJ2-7,CASSLDLVNYEQYF,TGTGCCAGCAGCTTAGATTTGGTTAACTACGAGCAGTACTTC
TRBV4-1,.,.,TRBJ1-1,CASRGLSGTEAFF,TGCGCCAGCAGGGGACTCTCAGGAACTGAAGCTTTCTTT
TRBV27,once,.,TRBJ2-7,CASSSSRVSYEQYF,TGTGCCAGCAGTTCGAGTAGAGTCTCCTACGAGCAGTACTTC
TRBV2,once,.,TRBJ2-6,CASTLFATGANVLTF,TGTGCCAGCACTCTTTTCGCTACTGGGGCCAACGTCCTGACTTTC
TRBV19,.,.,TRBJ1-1,CASRPFGGNTEAFF,TGTGCCAGTAGACCTTTTGGGGGCAACACTGAAGCTTTCTTT
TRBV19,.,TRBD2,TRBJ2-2,CASGNSGENTGELFF,TGTGCCAGTGGCAATAGCGGGGAGAACACCGGGGAGCTGTTTTTT
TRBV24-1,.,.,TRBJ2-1,CATSDRLYNEQFF,TGTGCCACCAGTGATCGTCTCTACAATGAGCAGTTCTTC
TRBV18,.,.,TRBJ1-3,CASSSDSGRLNTIYF,TGTGCCAGCTCTTCCGACAGCGGACGATTAAACACCATATATTTT